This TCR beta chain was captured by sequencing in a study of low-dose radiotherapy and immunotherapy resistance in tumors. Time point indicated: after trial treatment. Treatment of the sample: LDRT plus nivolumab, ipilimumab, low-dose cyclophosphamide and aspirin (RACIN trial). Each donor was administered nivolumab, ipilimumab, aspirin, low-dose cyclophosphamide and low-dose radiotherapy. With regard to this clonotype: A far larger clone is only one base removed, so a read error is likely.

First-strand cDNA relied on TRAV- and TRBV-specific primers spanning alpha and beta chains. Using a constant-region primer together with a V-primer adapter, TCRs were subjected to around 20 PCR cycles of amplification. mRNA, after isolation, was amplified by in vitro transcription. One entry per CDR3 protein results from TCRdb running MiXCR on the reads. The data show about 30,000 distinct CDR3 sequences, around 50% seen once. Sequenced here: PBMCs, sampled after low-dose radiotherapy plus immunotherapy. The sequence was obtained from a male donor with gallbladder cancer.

CDR3 DNA: TGTGCCAGCAGCTTAAACCCCCTGGCAGGGGGTGAGACCCAGTACTTC. Translating it yields CASSLNPLAGGETQYF. This sequence joins TRBV5-3 and TRBJ2-5, with 7 positions matching TRBD1. TRBV5-3 is classed as an ORF, of uncertain function. The CDR3 spans 16 residues.